The present T cell receptor (beta chain) was sequenced within a study of shared clonotypes between healthy human individuals. V gave up 4 bases and J gave up 4 bases, with 15 bases separating them. CDR3 length: 15 amino acids. Germline loops: CDR1 SGHRS, CDR2 YFSETQ. Comment on this clone: The antigen is unknown.

Findings of the study overall: It was only blood that was sampled, and tissue repertoires likely differ.

TCRdb keeps only in-frame clones here, not all; method: immunoSEQ multiplex PCR. This table holds about half a million clones, 60% to 80% found once. Sequencing was done on a sample of PBMCs. This chain connects TRBV5-1 to TRBJ2-1; the D gene is possibly TRBD2 (5 bases). This clonotype originated in a woman in her thirties or forties in good health. Some clones in this sample may be carry-over from other donors' samples. The CDR3 DNA reads TGCGCCAGCAGCCTGGAAGGCGGGTTATACAATGAGCAGTTCTTC. It translates to CASSLEGGLYNEQFF.